This T cell receptor (beta chain) appears in the sequencing data of a study of identical twins. General study findings and limits: There was an excess of low generation probability in the out-of-frame alpha sequences that twins shared.

Each donor was a healthy Caucasian. There are 14 residues in the CDR3. CDR1 is LGHDT and CDR2 is YNNKEL in the germline V gene (reference sequence). Trimming removed 2 bases at V and 5 bases at J, with 10 bases between. This clonotype was found a few times. The target antigen is unknown. MiXCR, applied by TCRdb to the 5' RACE reads, yields one record per CDR3 protein. The sample contains 500,000 or so distinct CDR3 sequences, roughly an eighth of which appear only once. The same data also contributed to another study, on yellow fever vaccine responses in identical twins. This second study notes: After vaccination, twins' T cell response reportedly seemed partly convergent, partly personalized.

What was sequenced was CD4+ T cells sorted from blood. The chain combines TRBV3-1 with TRBJ2-4; D call uncertain. This receptor was taken from a woman in her late teens or twenties in good health. This chain's CDR3 is CASSQSGFQNIQYF. The DNA for the CDR3 is TGTGCCAGCAGCCAATCCGGTTTTCAAAACATTCAGTACTTC. The variable domain in full, completed from reference TRBV3-1 and TRBJ2-4, reads DTAVSQTPKYLVTQMGNDKSIKCEQNLGHDTMYWYKQDSKKFLKIMFSYNNKELIINETVPNRFSPKSPDKAHLNLHINSLELGDSAVYFCASSQSGFQNIQYFGAGTRLSVL.